Each of the 5 T cell receptor beta chains below was sequenced from the same sample in a study of T-cell memory formation after mild COVID-19. TCRdb ran MiXCR on the 5' RACE reads and lists one entry per CDR3 protein. The repertoire holds over 500,000 distinct CDR3 sequences, with around 16% as singletons. The material sequenced was PBMCs or a T cell subset sorted from them (not recorded which). All receptors come from an adult woman who had mild COVID-19 (a few samples of this study predate the infection). Cell type and time point are not known.

The chain is built from TRBV6-6 and TRBJ1-1; D not certain. From germline, CDR1 is MNHNY and CDR2 SVGAGI (reference sequence). This CDR3 has 16 amino acids. Trimming took 2 bases from V and 5 from J, leaving 18 bases between them. CDR3 region: CASSYIVVGYVTEAFF. In nucleotides, the CDR3 is TGTGCCAGCAGTTACATTGTAGTGGGGTATGTAACTGAAGCTTTCTTT.

This clonotype appeared a few times. The V gene is TRBV20-1, the J gene TRBJ2-7; 8 positions agree with TRBD1. This CDR3 comprises 15 residues. Germline V gene lookup returns CDR1 DFQATT and CDR2 SNEGSKA (reference sequence). Unmatched junction bases numbered 12, after V lost 6 bases and J lost 2 bases. CDR3 amino acids: CSAPQGAGSTYEQYF. CDR3 in DNA: TGCAGTGCGCCTCAGGGGGCTGGATCGACCTACGAGCAGTACTTC.

This clonotype was seen only a few times. V is TRBV30 and J is TRBJ2-5, with D perhaps matching TRBD2 (6 bases). Trimming took off 3 bases at V and 4 bases at J, with 15 bases between the two ends. This CDR3 has 14 amino acids. Germline V gene data show CDR1 as GTSNPN and CDR2 as SVGIG (reference sequence). The CDR3 is CAWSQRGGGETQYF. DNA for the CDR3: TGTGCCTGGAGCCAACGGGGAGGAGGAGAGACCCAGTACTTC. The full variable domain, its missing parts supplied by reference TRBV30 and TRBJ2-5, is SQTIHQWPATLVQPVGSPLSLECTVEGTSNPNLYWYRQAAGRGLQLLFYSVGIGQISSEVPQNLSASRPQDRQFILSSKKLLLSDSGFYLCAWSQRGGGETQYFGPGTRLLVL.

V usage is TRBV5-1 and J usage is TRBJ2-1, with TRBD1 matching 10 bases. Germline values: CDR1 SGHRS, CDR2 YFSETQ. J lost 4 bases, V lost 4 bases, and 5 bases had no gene match. The CDR3 totals 15 residues. CDR3 nucleotides: TGCGCCAGCAGCGCGGGACAGGGGTTGTACAATGAGCAGTTCTTC. Translated, it gives CASSAGQGLYNEQFF.

Many counts were recorded for this clonotype. The chain joins TRBV12-3 or TRBV12-4 to TRBJ2-1; D call uncertain. V was clipped by 4 bases and J by 9 bases, with 16 bases between them. The CDR3 loop spans 14 amino acids. The CDR3 DNA reads TGTGCCAGCAGTTACGCCGGCGGTTCGGCTGAGCAGTTCTTC. Protein sequence: CASSYAGGSAEQFF.